The next 12 T cell receptor beta chains were all read from a single sample in a study of T cell clones after liver transplantation. TCRdb's copy holds only in-frame clones and misses some; the assay was immunoSEQ multiplex PCR. Here the sample spans approximately 68,000 clones, about 80% being singletons. The sequences come from CD4+ T cells from blood, collected before liver transplant. These receptors all come from a human donor who received a liver transplant.

CDR3 residues: CASSIGAGQSYGYTF. The DNA of the CDR3 is TGTGCCAGCAGCATTGGTGCAGGACAGTCCTATGGCTACACCTTC. The gene calls are TRBV27 and TRBJ1-2; weak D call: TRBD1 (6 bases). With 6 bases removed from V and 4 bases from J, the gap between germline ends came to 18 bases. CDR1 MNHEY and CDR2 SMNVEV come from the germline V gene (reference sequence). The CDR3 is made up of 15 amino acids.

This clone was found many times. The chain combines TRBV18 with TRBJ1-4, with 7 bases lining up with TRBD1. The CDR3 covers 13 residues. The trim removed 6 bases at V and 3 bases at J, leaving 1 base unmatched. Germline loops: CDR1 KGHSH, CDR2 LQKENI. Written as DNA, the CDR3 is TGTGCCAGCTCGGGACAGCCTAATGAAAAACTGTTTTTT. Protein: CASSGQPNEKLFF.

This clone was detected only a few times. This chain links TRBV7-2 with TRBJ2-7; no reliable D call. The V end was cut by 3 bases, the J end by 3 bases, with 15 bases between. CDR1 SGHTA and CDR2 FQGNSA come from the germline V gene. The CDR3 sequence is 15 residues long. CDR3 in amino acids: CASSFSTLRDYEQYF. In nucleotides, the CDR3 is TGTGCCAGCAGCTTCTCGACCTTAAGGGACTACGAGCAGTACTTC.

This chain links TRBV5-1 with TRBJ2-2; D unclear. V shed 2 bases and J shed 3 bases, with 8 bases lying between them. The CDR3 runs to 14 residues. The germline CDR1 and CDR2 sequences are SGHRS and YFSETQ. For the CDR3, the DNA is TGCGCCAGCAGCTTTTGGACCTACACCGGGGAGCTGTTTTTT. As protein: CASSFWTYTGELFF.

The chain is built from TRBV18 and TRBJ2-1; D may be TRBD2 (6 bases). The ends were cut back, 3 bases at V and 7 bases at J, with 19 bases in the middle. Germline loops: CDR1 KGHSH, CDR2 LQKENI. The CDR3 sequence is 16 residues long. This CDR3 is CASSPTHSGSINEQFF. The CDR3 DNA is TGTGCCAGCTCACCGACCCATTCCGGGAGCATAAATGAGCAGTTCTTC.

The genes are TRBV28 and TRBJ1-5; 10 bases align to TRBD1. Trimming removed 3 bases from V and 1 base from J; junction bases left unmatched: 15. Germline V gene data show CDR1 as MDHEN and CDR2 as SYDVKM. The CDR3 has 20 amino acids. CDR3 sequence (DNA): TGTGCCAGCAGTTTTAGTGGGACAGGGGTTTTCCAGTGGAGCAATCAGCCCCAGCATTTT. Its translation: CASSFSGTGVFQWSNQPQHF.

CDR3 residues: CATSSLRSPQPQHF. CDR3 DNA: TGTGCCACCAGCAGCCTTAGGAGCCCGCAGCCCCAGCATTTT. The chain carries TRBV15 and TRBJ1-5; D remains ambiguous. Per germline, CDR1 LNHNV and CDR2 YYDKDF (reference sequence). V lost 3 bases and J 7 bases, leaving 13 bases between the germline ends. The CDR3 runs 14 residues.

This sequence joins TRBV7-6 and TRBJ2-5; D unresolved. V shed 4 bases and J shed 4 bases, with 10 bases lying between them. The germline gives CDR1 SGHVS, CDR2 FNYEAQ. The CDR3 totals 13 residues. The CDR3 DNA follows: TGTGCCAGCAGCTCCCATTGGGGAGAGACCCAGTACTTC. As protein: CASSSHWGETQYF.

The J gene is TRBJ1-2, the V gene TRBV4-1; D ambiguous. Germline CDR1 is MGHRA and CDR2 is YSYEKL. This CDR3 has 14 residues. V was cut by 0 bases and J by 4 bases, with 9 bases left in between. CDR3: CASSQDGVLYGYTF. The CDR3 DNA is TGCGCCAGCAGCCAAGATGGGGTGCTCTATGGCTACACCTTC.

The rearrangement joins TRBV28 to TRBJ1-3; D is uncertain. Germline V lookup: CDR1 MDHEN, CDR2 SYDVKM. CDR3 length: 15 amino acids. V was pared by 3 bases and J by 7 bases, with 16 bases between. The CDR3: CASSLVGRIGNTIYF. The CDR3 DNA sequence: TGTGCCAGCAGTTTGGTGGGGAGGATTGGTAACACCATATATTTT.

The chain joins TRBV28 to TRBJ2-7; 8 nucleotides line up with TRBD1. The CDR3 has 18 amino acids. The J segment lost 2 bases and the V segment lost 5 bases, leaving 17 bases of the junction unmatched. Germline lookup yields CDR1 MDHEN and CDR2 SYDVKM. CDR3 sequence (DNA): TGTGCCAGCAGTCCACAGGGGGTGGGCAGGGGGAAACCCTACGAGCAGTACTTC. It specifies CASSPQGVGRGKPYEQYF.

Comments on this clone: Other DNA sequences in this specimen translate into the identical CDR3. V is TRBV28 and J is TRBJ2-7; 7 bases fit TRBD1. Germline CDR1 reads MDHEN; CDR2 reads SYDVKM. The V gene end was trimmed by 2 bases and the J gene end by 3 bases; junction bases not matched to a gene: 4. This CDR3 has 14 amino acids. The CDR3 coding sequence is TGTGCCAGCAGTTTAGCAGGGGGAGTCTACGAGCAGTACTTC. Encoded protein: CASSLAGGVYEQYF.